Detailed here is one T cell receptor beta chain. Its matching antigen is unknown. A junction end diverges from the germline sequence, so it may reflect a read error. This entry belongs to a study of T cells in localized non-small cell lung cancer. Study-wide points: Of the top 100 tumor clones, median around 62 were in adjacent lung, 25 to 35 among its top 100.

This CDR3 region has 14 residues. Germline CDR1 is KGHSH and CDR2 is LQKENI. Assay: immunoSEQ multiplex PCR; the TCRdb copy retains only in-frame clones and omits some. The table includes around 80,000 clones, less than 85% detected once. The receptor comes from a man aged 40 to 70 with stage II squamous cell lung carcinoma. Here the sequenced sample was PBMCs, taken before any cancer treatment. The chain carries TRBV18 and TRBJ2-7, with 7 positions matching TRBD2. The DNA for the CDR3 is TGTGCCAGCTCCCCACCGGAGGGGAGGGTCGAGCAGTACTTC. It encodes CASSPPEGRVEQYF.